These 28 T cell receptor beta chains share one sample of origin, sequenced in a study of CD8+CD57+ T cells in acquired aplastic anemia. Using genomic DNA as the template, TCR beta VDJ and CDR3 profiling was carried out. TCRdb passed the reads through MiXCR, listing each CDR3 protein once. Of about 270,000 distinct CDR3 sequences listed, around three fifths are singletons. The material sequenced was sorted CD4+, CD8+, or CD8+CD57+ T cells (not recorded which) from PBMCs. These receptors were obtained from a human donor with severe aplastic anemia or a healthy control (not recorded which).

V is TRBV5-6 and J is TRBJ1-2, with D unresolved. Trimming left V 1 base short and J 3 bases short, with 10 bases between. Germline values: CDR1 SGHDT, CDR2 YYEEEE. The CDR3 is made up of 14 amino acids. DNA of the CDR3: TGTGCCAGCAGCTTGAGAGTGTTAGACTATGGCTACACCTTC. Translated: CASSLRVLDYGYTF.

The chain has TRBV19 and TRBJ1-6; D is ambiguous. The germline CDR1 and CDR2 sequences are LNHDA and SQIVND (reference sequence). CDR3 length: 13 amino acids. V was pared by 10 bases and J by 7 bases, with 14 bases between. Here the CDR3 reads CATTFGPNSPLHF. DNA for the CDR3: TGTGCCACCACCTTTGGTCCGAATTCACCCCTCCACTTT.

This clonotype appeared many times. The rearrangement links TRBV5-1 to TRBJ2-5, with 9 bases matching TRBD1. V lost 1 base to trimming and J lost 4 bases; unmatched junction nucleotides: 11. This CDR3 has 17 residues. The germline V gene encodes CDR1 SGHRS and CDR2 YFSETQ. CDR3 in amino acids: CASSLPGQGKIPETQYF. CDR3 nucleotides: TGCGCCAGCAGCTTGCCGGGACAGGGTAAAATCCCAGAGACCCAGTACTTC.

The rearrangement uses TRBV25-1 and TRBJ1-1, with D possibly TRBD1 on 5 matching bases. Germline loops: CDR1 MGHDK, CDR2 SYGVNS. The CDR3 loop spans 14 amino acids. Trimming shortened V by 4 bases and J by 8 bases, and 17 bases separated the two germline ends. The CDR3 nucleotides read TGTGCCAGCAGTGCCTTACAGGCCTTGGGGGAAGCTTTCTTT. Residues: CASSALQALGEAFF.

The sample holds many counts of this clonotype. The chain uses TRBV5-6 and TRBJ2-5; D possibly corresponds to TRBD1 (6 bases). V dropped 5 bases and J dropped 5 bases, with 22 bases sitting between them. The germline CDR1 and CDR2 sequences are SGHDT and YYEEEE. The CDR3 contains 16 residues. CDR3 region: CASSPYRVNPLETQYF. The CDR3 DNA follows: TGTGCCAGCAGTCCATACAGGGTTAACCCCCTGGAGACCCAGTACTTC.

V gene TRBV27 combines with J gene TRBJ2-5; the match to TRBD2 covers 12 bases. CDR1 is MNHEY and CDR2 is SMNVEV in the germline V gene (reference sequence). There are 16 residues in the CDR3. After removal of 6 bases from V and 5 bases from J, the junction contained 10 bases not matched to a gene. The DNA of the CDR3 is TGTGCCAGCAGAACCGAGACTAGCGGGAGATGGGAGACCCAGTACTTC. Protein sequence: CASRTETSGRWETQYF.

This clonotype was seen more than once but under ten times. The chain links TRBV12-3 or TRBV12-4 to TRBJ1-1, with a possible D match to TRBD1 (6 bases). This CDR3 contains 15 residues. Trimming cost V 5 bases and J 3 bases, with 16 bases left between them. Written as DNA, the CDR3 is TGTGCCAGCAGTATACAGGGTAGTCGGGACACTGAAGCTTTCTTT. This sequence encodes CASSIQGSRDTEAFF.

The CDR3 loop is CASGTGTDTQYF. CDR3 DNA sequence: TGTGCCAGCGGGACAGGGACAGATACGCAGTATTTT. The V gene is TRBV2, the J gene TRBJ2-3, with TRBD1 matching 9 bases. The CDR3 sequence is 12 residues long. V gave up 8 bases and J gave up 3 bases; unmatched junction bases: 0. Per the germline V gene, CDR1 is SNHLY and CDR2 is FYNNEI.

This clonotype was detected a few times. J is TRBJ2-7 and V is TRBV7-2; TRBD2 aligns across 12 bases. The CDR3 is made up of 17 amino acids. The germline gives CDR1 SGHTA, CDR2 FQGNSA. V lost 1 base, J lost 2 bases, and 6 bases stayed unmatched. The CDR3 loop reads CASSLGRRLAGAYEQYF. CDR3 DNA sequence: TGTGCCAGCAGCTTAGGTCGTCGACTAGCGGGGGCCTACGAGCAGTACTTC.

The chain has TRBV2 and TRBJ2-5; tentatively, D is TRBD1 (6 bases). Looked up from germline, CDR1 is SNHLY and CDR2 is FYNNEI. This CDR3 spans 15 amino acids. V lost 4 bases and J lost 0, with 12 bases in between. Here the CDR3 DNA reads TGTGCCAGCAGTGGATATGGGGGCCACCAAGAGACCCAGTACTTC. Its protein is CASSGYGGHQETQYF.

Ten or more counts support this clonotype. The rearrangement uses TRBV11-1 and TRBJ2-7, with D perhaps matching TRBD2 (5 bases). Trimming removed 3 bases from V and 1 base from J, with 7 bases in between. Germline V gives CDR1 SGHAT, CDR2 FQDESV (reference sequence). CDR3 length: 13 residues. The CDR3 sequence is CASSFGVSYEQYF. Here the CDR3 DNA reads TGTGCCAGCAGCTTCGGGGTTTCCTACGAGCAGTACTTC.

This clonotype occurred a few times. The J gene is TRBJ2-2, the V gene TRBV28, with TRBD1 matching over 9 bases. The trim removed 3 bases at V and 3 bases at J, leaving 5 bases unmatched. CDR3 length equals 16 residues. From germline, CDR1 is MDHEN and CDR2 SYDVKM. CDR3 DNA: TGTGCCAGCAGTTTCGTGACAGGGGGTTACACCGGGGAGCTGTTTTTT. It translates to CASSFVTGGYTGELFF.

This clonotype was counted between two and nine times. The chain joins TRBV20-1 to TRBJ1-6, with unresolved D. In germline, CDR1 is DFQATT, CDR2 SNEGSKA (reference sequence). The germline V and J ends were trimmed by 1 base and 7 bases, with 17 bases remaining between them. The CDR3 spans 16 residues. CDR3 loop: CSARGRRLLQNSPLHF. The CDR3 nucleotides are TGCAGTGCTAGAGGTCGGCGACTGCTACAAAATTCACCCCTCCACTTT.

V usage is TRBV7-9 and J usage is TRBJ2-6; D remains ambiguous. The CDR3 covers 16 residues. Germline values: CDR1 SEHNR, CDR2 FQNEAQ (reference sequence). With 1 base removed from V and 1 base from J, the gap between germline ends came to 8 bases. CDR3 nucleotide sequence: TGTGCCAGCAGCTTAGTCGCTGTATCTGGGGCCAACGTCCTGACTTTC. Encoded protein: CASSLVAVSGANVLTF.

This clonotype was seen ten or more times. The chain employs TRBV9 and TRBJ2-5, with 10 bases that match TRBD2. The CDR3 runs to 18 residues. V dropped 4 bases and J dropped 1; count of bases not matched to a gene: 13. CDR1 and CDR2 (germline): SGDLS, YYNGEE. The CDR3 DNA sequence: TGTGCCAGCAGCTCCAAATGGTATAGCGGGGGGACCCAAGAGACCCAGTACTTC. Translated, it gives CASSSKWYSGGTQETQYF. Filled out from reference TRBV9 and TRBJ2-5, the complete variable domain reads DSGVTQTPKHLITATGQRVTLRCSPRSGDLSVYWYQQSLDQGLQFLIQYYNGEERAKGNILERFSAQQFPDLHSELNLSSLELGDSALYFCASSSKWYSGGTQETQYFGPGTRLLVL.

This clonotype was observed many times. The chain links TRBV5-1 to TRBJ2-3; D is tentatively TRBD1 or TRBD2 (5 bases each). Deletions cut 0 bases from V and 1 base from J, with 9 bases between. The CDR3 spans 15 residues. Germline V gene lookup returns CDR1 SGHRS and CDR2 YFSETQ. The CDR3 here is CASSLGGTGTDTQYF. CDR3 DNA sequence: TGCGCCAGCAGCTTGGGGGGGACGGGCACAGATACGCAGTATTTT.

The chain is built from TRBV19 and TRBJ1-1; D is perhaps TRBD1 (6 bases). Germline V gives CDR1 LNHDA, CDR2 SQIVND (reference sequence). Trimming pared 3 bases from V and 5 bases from J, leaving 13 bases between. The CDR3 spans 14 residues. CDR3 coding DNA: TGTGCCAGTAGTATTATGGGGGCGCATACTGAAGCTTTCTTT. Translation gives CASSIMGAHTEAFF.

This clonotype was recorded only once. The conserved closing phenylalanine or tryptophan is absent in this CDR3, likely reflecting a read error. V usage is TRBV30 and J usage is TRBJ2-7; D unclear. CDR1 and CDR2 from the germline V gene are GTSNPN and SVGIG (reference sequence). This CDR3 has 16 residues. The ends were cut back, 2 bases at V and 1 base at J, with 18 bases in the middle. Here the CDR3 DNA reads TGTGCCTGGAGTATAACCAGGACGGATAGATCCTACGAGCAGTACCTC. Translated: CAWSITRTDRSYEQYL.

The chain couples TRBV9 to TRBJ2-5; D not certain. Germline CDR1 reads SGDLS; CDR2 reads YYNGEE. This CDR3 region has 12 residues. V lost 2 bases and J 0 bases, leaving 2 bases between the germline ends. CDR3 residues: CASSVDQETQYF. In nucleotides, the CDR3 is TGTGCCAGCAGCGTCGACCAAGAGACCCAGTACTTC.

This clonotype was detected many times. This chain links TRBV5-4 with TRBJ2-2; TRBD2 matches at 8 bases. Germline V lookup: CDR1 SGHNT, CDR2 YYREEE (reference sequence). CDR3 size: 15 residues. V shed 3 bases, J shed 7 bases, and the junction held 8 bases outside the gene matches. CDR3 residues: CASSYGGAWVGELFF. In DNA form, the CDR3 reads TGTGCCAGCAGCTACGGGGGGGCCTGGGTCGGGGAGCTGTTTTTT.

J is TRBJ1-1 and V is TRBV20-1; no firm D call. Germline CDR1 DFQATT, CDR2 SNEGSKA (reference sequence). V was trimmed by 1 base and J by 6 bases, leaving 15 bases between them. The length of the CDR3 is 14 residues. The CDR3 DNA sequence: TGCAGTGCTAGAGGACCTGTGGGTGGCCCTGAAGCTTTCTTT. Translating gives CSARGPVGGPEAFF.

The table lists this clonotype with a few counts. This chain joins TRBV5-1 and TRBJ1-2; D gene ambiguous. Trimming shortened V by 0 bases and J by 4 bases, and 10 bases separated the two germline ends. Germline CDR1 reads SGHRS; CDR2 reads YFSETQ. The CDR3 is made up of 14 amino acids. Here the CDR3 reads CASSLGTGSYGYTF. The CDR3 DNA is TGCGCCAGCAGCTTGGGAACGGGTTCCTATGGCTACACCTTC.

This sequence joins TRBV10-3 and TRBJ1-2; 7 nucleotides agree with TRBD1. CDR3 size: 14 residues. The junction had 0 bases not matched to a gene; V was cut back by 0 bases and J by 2 bases. Germline CDR1 ENHRY, CDR2 SYGVKD. CDR3 sequence (DNA): TGTGCCATCAGTGAGTCGACAGGGAACTATGGCTACACCTTC. Amino acid sequence: CAISESTGNYGYTF.

With respect to this clonotype: This could be a read error, since a much larger clone is one nucleotide away. The V call is TRBV5-1, the J call TRBJ2-4; no firm D call. From germline, CDR1 is SGHRS and CDR2 YFSETQ. The CDR3 has 13 residues. CDR3 sequence reads: CASSPDTKNIQYF. The CDR3 coding sequence is TGTGCCAGCAGCCCGGATACCAAAAACATTCAGTACTTC.

The chain links TRBV7-8 to TRBJ1-1; possibly TRBD1 for D (6 bases). V was trimmed by 5 bases and J by 1 base, leaving 14 bases between them. The germline V gene has CDR1 SGHVS and CDR2 FQNEAQ. This CDR3 comprises 15 residues. CDR3 in DNA: TGTGCCAGCAGCCCCCACAGGGTGAAGAACACTGAAGCTTTCTTT. Its protein product is CASSPHRVKNTEAFF.

This clonotype was seen at least ten times. The junction differs from germline at one of its ends, possibly a read error. The gene calls are TRBV7-7 and TRBJ2-2; the D is unclear. CDR1 and CDR2 from the germline V gene are SSHAT and FNYEAQ (reference sequence). The CDR3 extends over 14 amino acids. The DNA of the CDR3 is TGTGCTAGCAGCTTAGTGATAGGTACCGGGGAGCTGTTTTTT. Amino acids: CASSLVIGTGELFF.

This clonotype was counted a few times. The rearrangement joins TRBV7-8 to TRBJ2-1; D may correspond to TRBD1 or TRBD2 (6 bases each). V lost 1 base and J lost 9, with 13 bases in between. The CDR3 is 14 amino acids. From germline, CDR1 is SGHVS and CDR2 FQNEAQ. This chain's CDR3 is CASSLGGRGLEQFF. The DNA for the CDR3 is TGTGCCAGCAGCTTAGGCGGCCGGGGGCTTGAGCAGTTCTTC.

In its sample, this clonotype was seen many times. CDR3 sequence reads: CASSQDGYGYTF. CDR3 coding DNA: TGTGCCAGCAGCCAAGACGGGTATGGCTACACCTTC. The V and J genes are TRBV4-2 and TRBJ1-2; D gene unclear. Germline CDR1 reads LGHNA; CDR2 reads YNFKEQ. This CDR3 has 12 amino acids. Deletions cut 0 bases from V and 5 bases from J, with 4 bases between.